This T cell receptor beta chain appears in the sequencing data of a study of response to subunit inactivated influenza vaccine. Findings and limits, study-wide: Authors suggested each seasonal flu vaccination may recruit only limited numbers of new T cells.

Comment on this clonotype: The antigen is not known.

From the RT-PCR reads, TCRdb called clonotypes with MiXCR, one entry per CDR3 protein. The data show about 480,000 distinct CDR3 sequences, 25% seen once. The germline V gene encodes CDR1 LNHNV and CDR2 YYDKDF (reference sequence). There are 12 residues in the CDR3. V was pared by 5 bases and J by 4 bases, with 9 bases between. V and J are TRBV15 and TRBJ2-7; tentatively, D is TRBD1 (5 bases). The clonotype comes from a man between 45 and 60 years old who received an inactivated influenza vaccine. Sequenced here: CD4+ T cells sorted from PBMCs, sampled about 5 days after vaccination. The CDR3 here is CATSLDRYEQYF. CDR3 in DNA: TGTGCCACCAGCTTAGACAGATACGAGCAGTACTTC.